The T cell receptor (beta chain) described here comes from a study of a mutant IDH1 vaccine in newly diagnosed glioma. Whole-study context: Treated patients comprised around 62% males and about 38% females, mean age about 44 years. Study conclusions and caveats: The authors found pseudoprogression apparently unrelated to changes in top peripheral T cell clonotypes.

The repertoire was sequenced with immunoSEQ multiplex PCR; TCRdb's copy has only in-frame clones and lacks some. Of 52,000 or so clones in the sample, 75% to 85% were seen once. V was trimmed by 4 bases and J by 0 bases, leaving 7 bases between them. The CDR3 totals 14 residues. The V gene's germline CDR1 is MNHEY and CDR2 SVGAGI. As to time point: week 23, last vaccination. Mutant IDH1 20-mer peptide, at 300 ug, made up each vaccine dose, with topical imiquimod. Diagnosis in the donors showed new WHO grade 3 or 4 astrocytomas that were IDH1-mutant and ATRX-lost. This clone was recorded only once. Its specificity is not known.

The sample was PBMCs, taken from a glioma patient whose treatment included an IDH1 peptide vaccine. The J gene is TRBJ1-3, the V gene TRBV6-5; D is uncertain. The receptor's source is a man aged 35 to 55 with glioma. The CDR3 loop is CASSLGFSGNTIYF. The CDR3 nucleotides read TGTGCCAGCAGTTTGGGCTTCTCTGGAAACACCATATATTTT.